This TCR beta chain was retrieved from a study of T cell responses to AZD1222 COVID-19 vaccine. This CDR3 spans 15 amino acids. J was trimmed by 1 base and V by 5 bases; bases with no gene match: 3. Germline V gene sequence: CDR1 SEHNR, CDR2 FQNEAQ (reference sequence). The protocol was immunoSEQ multiplex PCR, while the TCRdb copy is restricted to in-frame clones and leaves out a portion. The sample lists 100,000 to 140,000 clones, 87% occurring once. Notes on this clone: Its specificity is unknown.

The study's findings and limits: White British donors predominated, females outnumbered males, and clonal diversity was possibly underestimated. Nearly half of spike-specific TCRs reportedly target unmutated variant regions. Spike-specific TCR breadth rose after two AZD1222 doses, and depth rose as well.

Sequencing used peripheral blood, obtained 28 days after the second AZD1222 dose. The chain uses TRBV7-9 and TRBJ2-2; 8 positions agree with TRBD1. The sequence was obtained from an adult who received the AZD1222 COVID-19 vaccine. For the CDR3, the DNA is TGTGCCAGCAGCCCGGGGACAGGGAACACCGGGGAGCTGTTTTTT. Encoded protein: CASSPGTGNTGELFF.